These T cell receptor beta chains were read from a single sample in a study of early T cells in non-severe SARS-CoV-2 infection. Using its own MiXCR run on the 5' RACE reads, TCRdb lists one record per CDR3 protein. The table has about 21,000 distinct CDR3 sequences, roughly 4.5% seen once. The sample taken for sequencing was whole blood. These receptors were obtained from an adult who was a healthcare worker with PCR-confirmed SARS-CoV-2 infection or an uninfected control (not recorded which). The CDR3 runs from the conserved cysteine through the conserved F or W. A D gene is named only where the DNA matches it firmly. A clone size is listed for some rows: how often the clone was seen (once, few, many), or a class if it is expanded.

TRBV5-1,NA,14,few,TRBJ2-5,TGCGCCAGCAGCTTGTGGACACCGGAGGAGACCCAGTACTTC,CASSLWTPEETQYF
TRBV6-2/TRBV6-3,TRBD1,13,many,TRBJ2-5,TGTGCCAGCAGTTGGGGACAGGGTGAGACCCAGTACTTC,CASSWGQGETQYF
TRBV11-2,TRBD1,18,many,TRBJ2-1,TGTGCCAGCAGCTTAGAATTGACAGGGTATAGGTCCTACAATGAGCAGTTCTTC,CASSLELTGYRSYNEQFF
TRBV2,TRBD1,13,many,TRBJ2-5,TGTGCCAGCACGCCGGGACAGGGTTTCTTTGGCTACTTC,CASTPGQGFFGYF
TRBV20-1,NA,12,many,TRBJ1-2,TGCAGTGCTAGCTTTGAGAACTATGGCTACACCTTC,CSASFENYGYTF
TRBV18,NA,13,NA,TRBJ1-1,TGTGCCAGCTCACGGGCGGCTGGGACTGAAGTTTTCTTT,CASSRAAGTEVFF
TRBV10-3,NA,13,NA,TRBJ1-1,TGTGCCATCAGCCGGGGGGGATGGACTGAAGCTTTCTTT,CAISRGGWTEAFF
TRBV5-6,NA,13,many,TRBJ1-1,TGTGCCAGCAGCTACTATGATCGGATTGAAGCTTTCTTT,CASSYYDRIEAFF
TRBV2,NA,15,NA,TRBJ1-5,TGTGCCAGCAGACGACGGGGGCGCTTTGATCAGCCCCAGCATTTT,CASRRRGRFDQPQHF
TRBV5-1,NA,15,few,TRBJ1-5,TGCGCCAGCAGCTTGGCCACCGGCTTCAATCAGCCCCAGCATTTT,CASSLATGFNQPQHF
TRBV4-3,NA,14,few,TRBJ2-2,TGCGCCAGCAGCCAGACATCGAACACCGGGGAGCTGTTTTTT,CASSQTSNTGELFF
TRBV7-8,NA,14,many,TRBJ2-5,TGTGCCAGCCACCCCCGGGCCCTGGGAGAGACCCAGTACTTC,CASHPRALGETQYF